Below, 20 T cell receptor beta chains from the same sample are listed, as sequenced in a study of type 1 and type 2 diabetes patients. The PCR template was genomic DNA. A primer set of 30 forward and 13 reverse primers amplified the CDR3. TCRdb processed the multiplex PCR reads anew with MiXCR; each CDR3 protein has one entry. Of under 300,000 distinct CDR3 sequences listed, roughly 44% are singletons. Input material: peripheral blood mononuclear cells (PBMCs). These receptors were taken from a man younger than 30 with type 2 diabetes.

A few counts support this clonotype. The rearrangement joins TRBV2 to TRBJ1-4; 8 bases are a match to TRBD1. Germline V CDR1 and CDR2: SNHLY, FYNNEI. This CDR3 is 17 amino acids long. The V gene end was trimmed by 4 bases and the J gene end by 4 bases; junction bases not matched to a gene: 11. Here the CDR3 DNA reads TGTGCCAGCAGTGTATCAGGGGGCGGAGGACTTAATGAAAAACTGTTTTTT. This encodes CASSVSGGGGLNEKLFF.

The V and J genes are TRBV12-3 or TRBV12-4 and TRBJ1-4; D unclear. V was clipped by 2 bases and J by 8 bases, with 6 bases between them. This CDR3 has 12 residues. The CDR3 loop is CASSLRPEKLFF. The CDR3 coding sequence is TGTGCCAGCAGTTTAAGGCCCGAAAAACTGTTTTTT.

This clonotype was seen only a few times. The chain joins TRBV5-1 to TRBJ2-3; TRBD1 is a possible D gene (6 bases). The CDR3 covers 15 residues. Germline CDR1 SGHRS, CDR2 YFSETQ. The ends were cut back, 0 bases at V and 5 bases at J, with 13 bases in the middle. CDR3 sequence (DNA): TGCGCCAGCAGCTTGGAGGGGGTTGTTATAGATACGCAGTATTTT. Amino acid sequence: CASSLEGVVIDTQYF. The whole variable domain, filled in from reference TRBV5-1 and TRBJ2-3, reads KAGVTQTPRYLIKTRGQQVTLSCSPISGHRSVSWYQQTPGQGLQFLFEYFSETQRNKGNFPGRFSGRQFSNSRSEMNVSTLELGDSALYLCASSLEGVVIDTQYFGPGTRLTVL.

The V and J genes are TRBV7-2 and TRBJ2-2; possibly TRBD2 for D (5 bases). CDR1 is SGHTA and CDR2 is FQGNSA in the germline V gene. This CDR3 is built from 15 residues. Trimming stripped 1 base from V and 1 base from J, with 7 bases between. CDR3 residues: CASSLVAGNTGELFF. CDR3 DNA: TGTGCCAGCAGCTTAGTGGCGGGGAACACCGGGGAGCTGTTTTTT. The complete variable domain, with remaining parts taken from reference TRBV7-2 and TRBJ2-2, reads GAGVSQSPSNKVTEKGKDVELRCDPISGHTALYWYRQSLGQGLEFLIYFQGNSAPDKSGLPSDRFSAERTGGSVSTLTIQRTQQEDSAVYLCASSLVAGNTGELFFGEGSRLTVL.

In its sample, this clonotype was seen a few times. The chain links TRBV12-3 or TRBV12-4 to TRBJ1-2; a weak D match, TRBD1 (6 bases). Trimming stripped 4 bases from V and 7 bases from J, with 19 bases between. The CDR3 runs to 15 residues. The CDR3 nucleotides are TGTGCCAGCAGTTCGAACAGGGAGGTAGCTGGTGGCTACACCTTC. This codes for CASSSNREVAGGYTF.

The rearrangement links TRBV20-1 to TRBJ2-1, with 7 bases fitting TRBD2. The CDR3 loop spans 15 amino acids. CDR1 is DFQATT and CDR2 is SNEGSKA in the germline V gene (reference sequence). V lost 6 bases, J lost 0 bases, and 8 bases stayed unmatched. CDR3 residues: CSAPRLAFSYNEQFF. In nucleotides, the CDR3 is TGCAGTGCCCCTCGACTAGCATTCTCCTACAATGAGCAGTTCTTC.

The chain links TRBV10-3 to TRBJ2-7; D not certain. Germline CDR1 and CDR2: ENHRY and SYGVKD. With 0 bases removed from V and 4 bases from J, the gap between germline ends came to 16 bases. This CDR3 region has 16 residues. CDR3 sequence (DNA): TGTGCCATCAGTGAGTCGATGCCACCCCACTTTTACGAGCAGTACTTC. This gives the protein CAISESMPPHFYEQYF.

This clonotype showed up many times. The rearrangement uses TRBV10-3 and TRBJ1-5, with a tentative D call TRBD1 (5 bases). The CDR3 extends over 13 amino acids. CDR1 is ENHRY and CDR2 is SYGVKD in the germline V gene. V dropped 10 bases and J dropped 6 bases, with 16 bases sitting between them. CDR3 protein: CATRLVQGQPQHF. The CDR3 DNA follows: TGTGCCACAAGGTTGGTTCAGGGTCAGCCCCAGCATTTT.

The rearrangement uses TRBV6-6 and TRBJ1-2, with 7 bases that match TRBD1. V trimming: 2 bases; J trimming: 9 bases; junction bases outside the gene matches: 3. The CDR3 spans 12 residues. The germline V gene has CDR1 MNHNY and CDR2 SVGAGI (reference sequence). The CDR3, as DNA: TGTGCCAGCAGTTACCTACAGGGGAGCTACACCTTC. Translating gives CASSYLQGSYTF.

The chain recombines TRBV4-3 with TRBJ1-2; D not resolved. Trimming left V 0 bases short and J 2 bases short, with 16 bases between. Germline V gene sequence: CDR1 LGHNA, CDR2 YSLEER. The CDR3 extends over 17 amino acids. The DNA of the CDR3 is TGCGCCAGCAGCCAAGATAGATATAAGGGATTAAACTATGGCTACACCTTC. Protein sequence: CASSQDRYKGLNYGYTF.

The CDR3 sequence is CAIKEGLAGGVNEQYF. CDR3 sequence (DNA): TGTGCCATCAAAGAAGGACTAGCGGGAGGGGTCAATGAGCAGTACTTC. V is TRBV10-3 and J is TRBJ2-7; 15 positions agree with TRBD2. The V segment lost 7 bases and the J segment 7 bases; nucleotides outside the gene matches: 11. The CDR3 totals 16 residues. Germline values: CDR1 ENHRY, CDR2 SYGVKD.

The J gene is TRBJ2-7, the V gene TRBV11-2; 10 bases align to TRBD1. J lost 5 bases, V lost 0 bases, and 7 bases had no gene match. CDR1 and CDR2 from the germline V gene are SGHAT and FQNNGV. CDR3 length: 16 amino acids. The CDR3, as DNA: TGTGCCAGCAGCTTAGATTTAAGACAGGGGGCAAACGAGCAGTACTTC. Protein: CASSLDLRQGANEQYF.

In this sample, this clonotype turned up a few times. The V gene is TRBV15, the J gene TRBJ2-7; TRBD2 might be the D (6 bases). The CDR3 is made up of 13 amino acids. With 8 bases removed from V and 3 bases from J, the gap between germline ends came to 14 bases. Germline V gene sequence: CDR1 LNHNV, CDR2 YYDKDF (reference sequence). CDR3 coding DNA: TGTGCCACCTCAACTGGCGGGGTCTACGAGCAGTACTTC. Translating gives CATSTGGVYEQYF. The entire variable domain, with the rest obtained from reference TRBV15 and TRBJ2-7, is as follows: DAMVIQNPRYQVTQFGKPVTLSCSQTLNHNVMYWYQQKSSQAPKLLFHYYDKDFNNEADTPDNFQSRRPNTSFCFLDIRSPGLGDTAMYLCATSTGGVYEQYFGPGTRLTVT.

This clonotype was recorded only once. V gene TRBV6-5 combines with J gene TRBJ1-1; no reliable D call. Trimming cost V 7 bases and J 0 bases, with 12 bases left between them. In germline, CDR1 is MNHEY, CDR2 SVGAGI. The CDR3 is made up of 14 amino acids. CDR3 amino acids: CASTPAGMNTEAFF. CDR3 DNA sequence: TGTGCCAGCACCCCTGCGGGAATGAACACTGAAGCTTTCTTT.

This clonotype was detected a few times. The gene calls are TRBV12-5 and TRBJ2-1; the D is unclear. CDR3 length: 15 residues. Looked up from germline, CDR1 is LGHNT and CDR2 is FRNRAP. V lost 1 base to trimming and J lost 10 bases, with 17 bases between them. In nucleotides, the CDR3 is TGTGCTAGTGGTTTGGGAGACCCCATGGATCGAGAGCAGTTCTTC. Translated: CASGLGDPMDREQFF.

This sequence joins TRBV28 and TRBJ2-2, with unresolved D. The CDR3 is 13 residues long. V was trimmed by 6 bases and J by 8 bases, leaving 13 bases between them. Germline-derived CDR1 and CDR2 are MDHEN and SYDVKM. CDR3 in DNA: TGTGCCAGCAGCCCCCAGGATTTAGGGGAGCTGTTTTTT. This encodes CASSPQDLGELFF.

The rearrangement uses TRBV20-1 and TRBJ1-1, with 7 bases identical to TRBD1. V lost 6 bases and J lost 0; bases outside the gene matches: 7. Per germline, CDR1 DFQATT and CDR2 SNEGSKA (reference sequence). The CDR3 sequence is 14 residues long. The CDR3 is CSALGQVMNTEAFF. CDR3 coding DNA: TGCAGTGCACTCGGACAGGTCATGAACACTGAAGCTTTCTTT.

CDR3: CASSIATPGANVLTF. CDR3 nucleotide sequence: TGTGCCAGTAGTATCGCGACTCCTGGGGCCAACGTCCTGACTTTC. The J gene is TRBJ2-6, the V gene TRBV19, with D unclear. Germline CDR1 is LNHDA and CDR2 is SQIVND (reference sequence). The CDR3 runs to 15 residues. V lost 3 bases to trimming and J lost 2 bases, with 8 bases between them.

The chain employs TRBV10-3 and TRBJ1-4; tentative D call: TRBD1 (5 bases). V was clipped by 2 bases and J by 8 bases, with 18 bases between them. The CDR3 is 16 amino acids. Per germline, CDR1 ENHRY and CDR2 SYGVKD. The chain's CDR3 is CAISEPEGNTKEKLFF. The CDR3, as DNA: TGTGCCATCAGTGAGCCGGAGGGGAACACCAAGGAAAAACTGTTTTTT.

This rearrangement joins TRBV6-5 to TRBJ1-5, with D perhaps matching TRBD1 (5 bases). V gave up 10 bases and J gave up 4 bases, with 11 bases separating them. Germline-derived CDR1 and CDR2 are MNHEY and SVGAGI. The CDR3 consists of 12 residues. CDR3 amino acids: CAIGPGNQPQHF. The CDR3 nucleotides read TGTGCCATCGGTCCAGGGAATCAGCCCCAGCATTTT.